This T cell receptor (beta chain) was sequenced in a study of blood T cell repertoires in COVID-19. Study summary: Sites across the United States, Italy and Spain contributed samples from acute and convalescent COVID-19.

There are 14 residues in the CDR3. With 6 bases clipped from V and 6 bases from J, the junction kept 10 bases outside the gene matches. Germline CDR1 MNHNS, CDR2 SASEGT. Profiled with immunoSEQ multiplex PCR; TCRdb holds only in-frame clones, not every one. The data show 95,000 or so clones, less than 90% seen once. The gene calls are TRBV6-1 and TRBJ1-1, with TRBD1 matching over 7 bases. The sample comprised peripheral blood. The clonotype comes from a man at least 80 years old with active or convalescent COVID-19. In DNA, the CDR3 is TGTGCCAGCAGCAATTCCGCCCAGGGGGCTGAAGCTTTCTTT. Encoded protein: CASSNSAQGAEAFF.